Below are 11 T cell receptor beta chains sequenced from a single sample in a study of beta chain features in type 1 diabetes (dated 2018 in TCRdb). Library prep was done by the immunoSEQ multiplex PCR assay. The High Capacity cDNA Reverse Transcription Kit was used to reverse transcribe all of the isolated RNA, meaning that expressed TCRB transcripts were what got sequenced. TCRdb holds this immuneACCESS table with in-frame rearrangements only. Some clones are missing; in checked studies, unresolved V genes explain under half, and the rest has no known cause. In all, the sample holds roughly 140,000 clones, and around 10% of those were seen once. The top ten hold around 2.1% of the sample. Sequenced: central memory CD4+ T cells from blood. These receptors all come from a man aged 18-30 years in good health.

Notes on this clone: The junction and the germline gene differ at one end; a read error may be behind it. This chain connects TRBV7-7 to TRBJ2-3, with unresolved D. This CDR3 has 13 amino acids. Germline CDR1 and CDR2: SSHAT and FNYEAQ (reference sequence). This CDR3 is CASSLERLDTQYF. The CDR3 bases are TGTGCTAGCAGCTTAGAAAGGCTAGATACGCAGTATTTT.

The chain combines TRBV11-2 with TRBJ1-1; D unclear. V was trimmed by 5 bases and J by 4 bases, leaving 8 bases between them. CDR1 is SGHAT, CDR2 FQNNGV, per germline. The CDR3 extends over 12 amino acids. CDR3 sequence (DNA): TGTGCCAGCAGCCCAGTCGGCACTGAAGCTTTCTTT. This translates into CASSPVGTEAFF.

Details on this clone: This CDR3 is also generated by other DNA sequences in the sample. The chain has TRBV20-1 and TRBJ2-3; 7 bases fit TRBD2. Germline CDR1 is DFQATT and CDR2 is SNEGSKA (reference sequence). This CDR3 has 11 residues. Trimming at V came to 6 bases and at J to 3 bases, leaving 0 bases not matched to a gene. The CDR3 nucleotides read TGCAGTGCCGGGAGGACAGATACGCAGTATTTT. It is translated as CSAGRTDTQYF.

The chain uses TRBV7-2 and TRBJ1-2; the match to TRBD1 covers 7 bases. The germline CDR1 and CDR2 sequences are SGHTA and FQGNSA. The V gene end was trimmed by 5 bases and the J gene end by 4 bases; junction bases not matched to a gene: 10. The CDR3 totals 15 residues. The CDR3 DNA is TGTGCCAGCAGCGCAACCGGGACAGCAAGCTATGGCTACACCTTC. Translated: CASSATGTASYGYTF.

This clone was seen many times. The chain employs TRBV9 and TRBJ1-1, with a tentative D call TRBD1 (5 bases). V lost 3 bases to trimming and J lost 5 bases, with 17 bases between them. From germline, CDR1 is SGDLS and CDR2 YYNGEE. The CDR3 has 15 residues. The CDR3 DNA is TGTGCCAGCAGCGGATCTAGGGACTCGCGGACTGAAGCTTTCTTT. Amino acids: CASSGSRDSRTEAFF.

This clone has a handful of counts. The J gene is TRBJ2-1, the V gene TRBV7-2; TRBD1 is a possible D gene (6 bases). The V gene lost 4 bases and the J gene lost 4 bases, with 8 bases spanning the gap. The germline CDR1 and CDR2 sequences are SGHTA and FQGNSA. The CDR3 is 13 amino acids. CDR3 sequence (DNA): TGTGCCAGCAGCTCGGACAGATACAATGAGCAGTTCTTC. Its translation is CASSSDRYNEQFF. Drawing the rest from reference TRBV7-2 and TRBJ2-1, the complete variable domain is GAGVSQSPSNKVTEKGKDVELRCDPISGHTALYWYRQSLGQGLEFLIYFQGNSAPDKSGLPSDRFSAERTGGSVSTLTIQRTQQEDSAVYLCASSSDRYNEQFFGPGTRLTVL.

This clone was found a few times. V is TRBV15 and J is TRBJ2-1; 9 positions match TRBD2. This CDR3 has 18 residues. Trimming cost V 0 bases and J 1 base; bases outside gene matches: 7. Germline CDR1 and CDR2: LNHNV and YYDKDF (reference sequence). The CDR3 loop is CATSRDLAGGSSYNEQFF. CDR3 DNA sequence: TGTGCCACCAGCAGAGATCTGGCGGGAGGGTCGTCCTACAATGAGCAGTTCTTC. Drawing the rest from reference TRBV15 and TRBJ2-1, the complete variable domain is DAMVIQNPRYQVTQFGKPVTLSCSQTLNHNVMYWYQQKSSQAPKLLFHYYDKDFNNEADTPDNFQSRRPNTSFCFLDIRSPGLGDTAMYLCATSRDLAGGSSYNEQFFGPGTRLTVL.

This clone appeared a few times. V gene TRBV28 combines with J gene TRBJ2-3; 9 nucleotides line up with TRBD2. Germline V gene data show CDR1 as MDHEN and CDR2 as SYDVKM. The CDR3 has 14 residues. J lost 4 bases, V lost 7 bases, and 6 bases had no gene match. The CDR3 region has the DNA TGTGCCAGCACGGGCGGGAGGGGCGCAGATACGCAGTATTTT. Protein product: CASTGGRGADTQYF.

The rearrangement uses TRBV2 and TRBJ1-5; D gene uncertain. This CDR3 spans 13 amino acids. From germline, CDR1 is SNHLY and CDR2 FYNNEI. Between the trimmed V and J ends, which lost 6 bases and 6 bases, there was a span of 12 bases. The CDR3 loop reads CASRGSERQPQHF. The DNA of the CDR3 is TGTGCCAGCAGGGGGTCCGAACGTCAGCCCCAGCATTTT.

The CDR3 DNA is TGTGCCAGCACCACCCAGCCCCCCGGGGAGCTGTTTTTT. The encoded protein is CASTTQPPGELFF. The genes are TRBV14 and TRBJ2-2, with unresolved D. The CDR3 extends over 13 amino acids. Per germline, CDR1 SGHDN and CDR2 FVKESK. Trimming took off 7 bases at V and 6 bases at J, with 12 bases between the two ends.

CDR3 nucleotide sequence: TGTGCCACCAGCGGGGACCGTCCGCTCGAGCAGTACTTC. Translating it yields CATSGDRPLEQYF. The rearrangement links TRBV15 to TRBJ2-7, with D perhaps matching TRBD1 or TRBD2 (5 bases each). V lost 5 bases to trimming and J lost 6 bases, with 14 bases between them. This CDR3 comprises 13 residues. From germline, CDR1 is LNHNV and CDR2 YYDKDF (reference sequence).